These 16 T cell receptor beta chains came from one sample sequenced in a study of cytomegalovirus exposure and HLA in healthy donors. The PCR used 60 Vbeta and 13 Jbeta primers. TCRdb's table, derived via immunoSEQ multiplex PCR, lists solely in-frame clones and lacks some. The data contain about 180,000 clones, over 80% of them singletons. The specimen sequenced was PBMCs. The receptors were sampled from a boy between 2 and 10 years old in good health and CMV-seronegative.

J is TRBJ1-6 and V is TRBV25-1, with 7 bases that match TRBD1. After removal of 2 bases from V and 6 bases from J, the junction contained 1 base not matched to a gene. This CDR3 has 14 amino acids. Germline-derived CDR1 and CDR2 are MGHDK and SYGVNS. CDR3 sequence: CASSEGDSNSPLHF. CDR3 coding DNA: TGTGCCAGCAGTGAAGGGGACAGTAATTCACCCCTCCACTTT.

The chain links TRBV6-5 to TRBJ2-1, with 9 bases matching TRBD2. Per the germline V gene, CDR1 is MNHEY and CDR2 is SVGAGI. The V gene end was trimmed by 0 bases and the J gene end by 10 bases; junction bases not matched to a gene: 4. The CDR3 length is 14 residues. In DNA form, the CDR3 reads TGTGCCAGCAGTTACTCTAGCGGGGGCAGGGAGCAGTTCTTC. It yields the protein CASSYSSGGREQFF.

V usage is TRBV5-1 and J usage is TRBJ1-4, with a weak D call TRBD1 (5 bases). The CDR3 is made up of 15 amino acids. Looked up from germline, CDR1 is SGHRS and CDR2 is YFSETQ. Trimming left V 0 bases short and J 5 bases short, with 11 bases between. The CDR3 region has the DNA TGCGCCAGCAGCTTGGAGGGACTGACCAATGAAAAACTGTTTTTT. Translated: CASSLEGLTNEKLFF.

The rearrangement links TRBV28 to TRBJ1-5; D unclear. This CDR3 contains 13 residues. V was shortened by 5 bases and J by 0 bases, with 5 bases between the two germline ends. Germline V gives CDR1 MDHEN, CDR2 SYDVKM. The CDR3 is CASSDNSNQPQHF. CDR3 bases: TGTGCCAGCAGTGACAATAGCAATCAGCCCCAGCATTTT.

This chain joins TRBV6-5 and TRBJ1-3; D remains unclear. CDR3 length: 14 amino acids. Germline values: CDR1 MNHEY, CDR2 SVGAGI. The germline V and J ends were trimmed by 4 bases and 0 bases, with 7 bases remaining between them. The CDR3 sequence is CASSSGLSGNTIYF. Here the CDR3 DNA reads TGTGCCAGCAGTTCAGGACTCTCTGGAAACACCATATATTTT.

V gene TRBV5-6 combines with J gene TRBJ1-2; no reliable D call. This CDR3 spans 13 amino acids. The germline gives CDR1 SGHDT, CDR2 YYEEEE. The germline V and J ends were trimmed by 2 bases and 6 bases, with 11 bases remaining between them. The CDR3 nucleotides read TGTGCCAGCAGCTTCAGAGGGATCCATGGCTACACCTTC. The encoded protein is CASSFRGIHGYTF.

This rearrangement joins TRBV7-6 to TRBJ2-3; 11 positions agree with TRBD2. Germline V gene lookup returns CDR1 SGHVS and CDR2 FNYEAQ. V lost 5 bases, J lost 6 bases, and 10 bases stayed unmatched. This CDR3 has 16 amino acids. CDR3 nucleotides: TGTGCCAGCAGCCCGTTCACTAGCGGGAGTTATGATACGCAGTATTTT. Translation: CASSPFTSGSYDTQYF.

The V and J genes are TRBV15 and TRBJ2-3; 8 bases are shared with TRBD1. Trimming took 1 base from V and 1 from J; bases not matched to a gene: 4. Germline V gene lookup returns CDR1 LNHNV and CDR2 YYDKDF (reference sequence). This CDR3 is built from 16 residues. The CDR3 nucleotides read TGTGCCACCAGCAGAGGAACAGGGGGTGGCACAGATACGCAGTATTTT. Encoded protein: CATSRGTGGGTDTQYF.

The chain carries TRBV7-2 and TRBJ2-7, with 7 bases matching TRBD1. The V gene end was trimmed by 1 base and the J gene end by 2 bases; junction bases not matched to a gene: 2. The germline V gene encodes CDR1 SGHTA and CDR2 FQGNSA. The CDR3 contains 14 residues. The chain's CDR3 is CASSLETGPYEQYV. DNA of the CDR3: TGTGCCAGCAGCTTAGAGACAGGGCCCTACGAGCAGTACGTC.

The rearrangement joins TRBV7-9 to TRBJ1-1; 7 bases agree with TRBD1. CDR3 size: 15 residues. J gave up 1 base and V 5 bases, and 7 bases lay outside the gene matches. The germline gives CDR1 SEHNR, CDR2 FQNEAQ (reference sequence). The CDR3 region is CASSILGQANTEAFF. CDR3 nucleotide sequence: TGTGCCAGCAGCATACTCGGACAGGCGAACACTGAAGCTTTCTTT.

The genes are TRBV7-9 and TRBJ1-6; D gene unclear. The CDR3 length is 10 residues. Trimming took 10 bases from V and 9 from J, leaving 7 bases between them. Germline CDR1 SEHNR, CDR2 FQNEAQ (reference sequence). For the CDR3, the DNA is TGTGCCACCGATAGTTCACCCCTCCACTTT. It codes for CATDSSPLHF.

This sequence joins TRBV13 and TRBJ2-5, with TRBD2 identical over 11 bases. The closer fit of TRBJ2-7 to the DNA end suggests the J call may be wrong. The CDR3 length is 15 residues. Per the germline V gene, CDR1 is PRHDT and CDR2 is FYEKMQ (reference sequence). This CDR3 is CASSSTLAGGLEQYF. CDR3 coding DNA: TGTGCCAGCAGCTCCACTCTAGCGGGAGGCCTCGAGCAGTACTTC.

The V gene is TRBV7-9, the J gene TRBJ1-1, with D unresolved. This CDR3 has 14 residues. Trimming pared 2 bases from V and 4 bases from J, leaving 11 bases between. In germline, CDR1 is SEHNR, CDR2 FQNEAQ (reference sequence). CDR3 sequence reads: CASSLRGSVTEAFF. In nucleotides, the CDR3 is TGTGCCAGCAGCTTACGAGGGTCCGTCACTGAAGCTTTCTTT.

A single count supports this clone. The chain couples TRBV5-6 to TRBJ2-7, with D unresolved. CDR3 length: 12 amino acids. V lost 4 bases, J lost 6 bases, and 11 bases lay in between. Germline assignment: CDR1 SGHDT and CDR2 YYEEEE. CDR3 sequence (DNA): TGTGCCAGCAGCAGCACAGCATCCGAGCAGTACTTC. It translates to CASSSTASEQYF. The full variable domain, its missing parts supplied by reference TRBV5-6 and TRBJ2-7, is DAGVTQSPTHLIKTRGQQVTLRCSPKSGHDTVSWYQQALGQGPQFIFQYYEEEERQRGNFPDRFSGHQFPNYSSELNVNALLLGDSALYLCASSSTASEQYFGPGTRLTVT.

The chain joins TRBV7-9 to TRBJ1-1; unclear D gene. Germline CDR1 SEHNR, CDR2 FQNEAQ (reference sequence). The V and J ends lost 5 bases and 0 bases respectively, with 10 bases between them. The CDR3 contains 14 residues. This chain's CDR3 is CASSTPVVNTEAFF. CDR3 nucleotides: TGTGCCAGCAGCACCCCGGTGGTGAACACTGAAGCTTTCTTT. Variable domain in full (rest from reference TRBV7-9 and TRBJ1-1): DTGVSQNPRHKITKRGQNVTFRCDPISEHNRLYWYRQTLGQGPEFLTYFQNEAQLEKSRLLSDRFSAERPKGSFSTLEIQRTEQGDSAMYLCASSTPVVNTEAFFGQGTRLTVV.

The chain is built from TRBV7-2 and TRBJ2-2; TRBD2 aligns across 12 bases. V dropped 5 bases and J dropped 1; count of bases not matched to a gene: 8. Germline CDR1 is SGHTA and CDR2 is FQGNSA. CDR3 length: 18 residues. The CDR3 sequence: CASSLRLAGAGNTGELFF. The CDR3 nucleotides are TGTGCCAGCAGCCTCCGACTAGCGGGGGCCGGGAACACCGGGGAGCTGTTTTTT.